This TCR beta chain was found in a study of human T cells and chemical hapten exposure. As for time point: patch test 3, about 24 weeks after DPC sensitization. The treatment here: therapeutic diphenylcyclopropenone sensitization with weekly scalp DPC. Each CDR3 protein gets one entry after TCRdb re-called the RACE reads with MiXCR. The sample holds 27,000 or so distinct CDR3 sequences, 5.8% seen once. Material: whole blood, obtained in connection with sensitization to the hapten diphenylcyclopropenone (DPC). The receptor was isolated from a man aged 25 to 40 with alopecia areata. Some clones in this sample may be carry-over from other donors' samples.

CDR3 amino acids: CSVGPPGTNDYGYTF. The CDR3 DNA sequence: TGCAGCGTTGGACCTCCCGGGACAAATGACTATGGCTACACCTTC. The V gene is TRBV29-1, the J gene TRBJ1-2, with D perhaps TRBD1 (6 bases). Trimming took off 4 bases at V and 3 bases at J, with 18 bases between the two ends. The germline gives CDR1 SQVTM, CDR2 ANQGSEA. There are 15 residues in the CDR3. The entire variable domain, with the rest obtained from reference TRBV29-1 and TRBJ1-2, is as follows: SAVISQKPSRDICQRGTSLTIQCQVDSQVTMMFWYRQQPGQSLTLIATANQGSEATYESGFVIDKFPISRPNLTFSTLTVSNMSPEDSSIYLCSVGPPGTNDYGYTFGSGTRLTVV.